The source of this TCR beta chain is a study of control samples from healthy donors and cancer patients. TCRdb's copy holds only in-frame clones and misses some; the assay was immunoSEQ multiplex PCR. The sample has about 180,000 clones, more than 90% seen once. Trimming pared 6 bases from V and 5 bases from J, leaving 11 bases between. The CDR3 extends over 14 amino acids. CDR1 is ENHRY, CDR2 SYGVKD, per germline. The V call is TRBV10-3, the J call TRBJ1-6, with a tentative D call TRBD1 (6 bases). The source material was blood. This TCR was sampled from a man younger than 45 in good health. The CDR3 bases are TGTGCCATCAGGTCGACAGGAGATAATTCACCCCTCCACTTT. Translation gives CAIRSTGDNSPLHF.